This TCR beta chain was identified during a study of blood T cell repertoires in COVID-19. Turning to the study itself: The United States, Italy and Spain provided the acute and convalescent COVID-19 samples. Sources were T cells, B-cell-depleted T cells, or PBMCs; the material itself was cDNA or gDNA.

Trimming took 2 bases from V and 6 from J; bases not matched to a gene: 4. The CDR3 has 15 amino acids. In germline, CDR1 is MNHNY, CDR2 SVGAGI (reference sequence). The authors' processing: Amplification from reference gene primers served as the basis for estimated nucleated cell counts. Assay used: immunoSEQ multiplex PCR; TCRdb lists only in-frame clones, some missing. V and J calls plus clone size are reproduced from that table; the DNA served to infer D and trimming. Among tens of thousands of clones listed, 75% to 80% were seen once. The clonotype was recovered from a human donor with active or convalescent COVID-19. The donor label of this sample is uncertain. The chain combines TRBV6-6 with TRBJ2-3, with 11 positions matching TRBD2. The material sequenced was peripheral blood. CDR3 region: CASSYLSGRGDTQYF. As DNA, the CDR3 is TGTGCCAGCAGTTACCTTAGCGGGAGGGGGGATACGCAGTATTTT.